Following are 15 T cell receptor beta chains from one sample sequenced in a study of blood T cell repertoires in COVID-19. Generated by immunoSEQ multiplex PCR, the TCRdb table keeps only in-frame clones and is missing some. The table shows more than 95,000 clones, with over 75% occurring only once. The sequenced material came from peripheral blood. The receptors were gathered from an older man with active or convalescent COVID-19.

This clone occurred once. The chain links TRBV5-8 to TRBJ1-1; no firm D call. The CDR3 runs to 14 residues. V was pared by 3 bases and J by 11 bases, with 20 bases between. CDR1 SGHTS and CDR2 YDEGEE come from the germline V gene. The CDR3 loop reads CASSSRLVERGAFF. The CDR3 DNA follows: TGTGCCAGCAGCTCCCGACTGGTTGAGAGAGGGGCTTTCTTT.

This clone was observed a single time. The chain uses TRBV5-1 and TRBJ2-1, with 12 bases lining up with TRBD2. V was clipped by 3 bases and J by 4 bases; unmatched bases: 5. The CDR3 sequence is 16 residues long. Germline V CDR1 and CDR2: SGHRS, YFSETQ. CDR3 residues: CASSSGTSGLYNEQFF. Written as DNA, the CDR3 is TGCGCCAGCAGCTCCGGGACTAGCGGGCTTTACAATGAGCAGTTCTTC.

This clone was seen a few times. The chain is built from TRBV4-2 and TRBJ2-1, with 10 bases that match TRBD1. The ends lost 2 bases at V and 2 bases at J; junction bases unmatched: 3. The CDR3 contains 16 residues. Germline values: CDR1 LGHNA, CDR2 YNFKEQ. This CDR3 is CASSQPGTGAYNEQFF. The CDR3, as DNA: TGTGCCAGCAGCCAACCCGGGACAGGGGCCTACAATGAGCAGTTCTTC.

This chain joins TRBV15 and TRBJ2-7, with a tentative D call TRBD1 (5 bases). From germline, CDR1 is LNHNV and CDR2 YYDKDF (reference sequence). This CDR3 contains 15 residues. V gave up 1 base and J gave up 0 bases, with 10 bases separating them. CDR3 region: CATSRGPRASYEQYF. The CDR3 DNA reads TGTGCCACCAGCAGAGGCCCCAGGGCCTCCTACGAGCAGTACTTC.

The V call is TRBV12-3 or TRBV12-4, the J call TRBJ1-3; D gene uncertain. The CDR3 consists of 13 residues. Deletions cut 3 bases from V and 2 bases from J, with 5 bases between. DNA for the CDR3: TGTGCCAGCAGTTTTTCAGCTGGAAACACCATATATTTT. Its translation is CASSFSAGNTIYF.

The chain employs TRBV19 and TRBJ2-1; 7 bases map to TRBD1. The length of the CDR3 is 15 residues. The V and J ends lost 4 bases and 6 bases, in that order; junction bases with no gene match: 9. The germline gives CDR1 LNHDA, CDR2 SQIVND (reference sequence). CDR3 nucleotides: TGTGCCAGTAGTAAACCCCACAGGGGTGGCAATGAGCAGTTCTTC. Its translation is CASSKPHRGGNEQFF.

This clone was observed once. This CDR3 is CAISNPGQGINGYTF. DNA for the CDR3: TGTGCCATCAGCAACCCGGGACAGGGAATCAATGGCTACACCTTC. This chain joins TRBV10-3 and TRBJ1-2, with 9 bases that match TRBD1. This CDR3 contains 15 residues. The V and J ends lost 6 bases and 6 bases, in that order; junction bases with no gene match: 11. Germline V CDR1 and CDR2: ENHRY, SYGVKD.

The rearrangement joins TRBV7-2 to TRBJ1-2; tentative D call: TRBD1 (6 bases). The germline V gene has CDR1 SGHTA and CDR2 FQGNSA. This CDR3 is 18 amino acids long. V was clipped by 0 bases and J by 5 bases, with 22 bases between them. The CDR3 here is CASSLAGNSGTTLYGYTF. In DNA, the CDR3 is TGTGCCAGCAGCTTAGCGGGGAACAGTGGGACAACACTATATGGCTACACCTTC.

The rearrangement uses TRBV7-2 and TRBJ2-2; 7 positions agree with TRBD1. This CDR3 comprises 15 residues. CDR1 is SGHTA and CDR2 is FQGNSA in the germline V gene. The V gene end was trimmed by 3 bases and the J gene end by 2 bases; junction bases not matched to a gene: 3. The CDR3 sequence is CASSLTGFNTGELFF. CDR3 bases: TGTGCCAGCAGCTTGACAGGGTTTAACACCGGGGAGCTGTTTTTT.

The CDR3 region is CAISDRYNEQFF. The CDR3 DNA is TGTGCCATCAGTGACAGGTACAATGAGCAGTTCTTC. The chain joins TRBV10-3 to TRBJ2-1; no firm D call. Per germline, CDR1 ENHRY and CDR2 SYGVKD. This CDR3 spans 12 amino acids. Trimming took 3 bases from V and 4 from J, leaving 4 bases between them.

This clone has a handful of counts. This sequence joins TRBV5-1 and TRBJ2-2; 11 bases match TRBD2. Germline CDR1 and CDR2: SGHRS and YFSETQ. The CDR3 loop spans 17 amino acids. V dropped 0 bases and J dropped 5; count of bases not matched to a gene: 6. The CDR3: CASSLAEASGGTGELFF. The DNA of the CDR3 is TGCGCCAGCAGCTTGGCCGAGGCTAGCGGGGGGACCGGGGAGCTGTTTTTT.

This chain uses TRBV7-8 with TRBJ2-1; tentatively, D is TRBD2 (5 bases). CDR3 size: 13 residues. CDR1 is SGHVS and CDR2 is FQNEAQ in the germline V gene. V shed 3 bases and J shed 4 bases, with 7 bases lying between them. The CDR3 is CASSFRTYNEQFF. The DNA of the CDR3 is TGTGCCAGCAGCTTTAGGACTTACAATGAGCAGTTCTTC.

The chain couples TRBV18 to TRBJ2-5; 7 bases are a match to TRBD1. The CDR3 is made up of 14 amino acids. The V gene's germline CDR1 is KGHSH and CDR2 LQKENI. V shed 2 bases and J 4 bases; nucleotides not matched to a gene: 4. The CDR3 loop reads CASSPDPGGETQYF. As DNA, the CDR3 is TGTGCCAGCTCACCAGACCCAGGGGGAGAGACCCAGTACTTC.

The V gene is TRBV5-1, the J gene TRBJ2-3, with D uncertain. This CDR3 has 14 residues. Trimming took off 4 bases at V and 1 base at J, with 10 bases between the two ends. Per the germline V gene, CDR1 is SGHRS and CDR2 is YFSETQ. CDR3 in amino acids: CASSPVQGTDTQYF. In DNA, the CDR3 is TGCGCCAGCAGCCCGGTGCAGGGCACAGATACGCAGTATTTT.

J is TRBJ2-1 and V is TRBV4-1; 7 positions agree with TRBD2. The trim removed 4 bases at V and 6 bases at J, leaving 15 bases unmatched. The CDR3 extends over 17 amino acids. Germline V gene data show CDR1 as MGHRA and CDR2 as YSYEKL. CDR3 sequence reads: CASSPSGTGGPRNEQFF. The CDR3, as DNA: TGCGCCAGCAGCCCGTCTGGGACGGGAGGCCCTCGCAATGAGCAGTTCTTC.